This TCR beta chain derives from a study of blood T cells in healthy people across ages. Study information: Per two T cells, about one barcoded beta molecule was captured through template switching. General observations from the study: Older individuals had lower TCR beta diversity per million T cells (the decline was roughly linear).

This CDR3 is built from 14 residues. Germline V gene lookup returns CDR1 SGHAT and CDR2 FQNNGV. A word on this clonotype: The antigen remains unidentified.

Through a sample-barcoded 5' primer and a J-beta primer mix, a second PCR was run for roughly 7 to 12 cycles. A single record per CDR3 protein comes from TCRdb applying MiXCR to the 5' RACE reads. The profile shows about 780,000 distinct CDR3 sequences, about 59% of them singletons. Every sample had a minimum of 6.5 million PBMCs isolated. This receptor was obtained from a man aged 25-40 years in good health. The chain couples TRBV11-2 to TRBJ2-4; D remains unclear. The end of the DNA aligns better with TRBJ2-7, so the J call may be wrong. The sequenced sample consisted of blood. This chain's CDR3 is CASSLIGKNYEQYF. The CDR3 DNA follows: TGTGCCAGCAGCTTAATTGGGAAGAATTACGAGCAGTACTTC.